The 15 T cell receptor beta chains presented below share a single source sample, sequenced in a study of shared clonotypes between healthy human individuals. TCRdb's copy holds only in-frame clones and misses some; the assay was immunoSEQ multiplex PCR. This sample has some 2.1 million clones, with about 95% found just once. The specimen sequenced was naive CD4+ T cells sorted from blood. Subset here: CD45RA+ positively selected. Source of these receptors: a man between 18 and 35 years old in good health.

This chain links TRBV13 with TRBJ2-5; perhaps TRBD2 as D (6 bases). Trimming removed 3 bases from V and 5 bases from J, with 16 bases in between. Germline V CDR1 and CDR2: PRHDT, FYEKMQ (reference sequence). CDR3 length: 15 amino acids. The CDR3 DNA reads TGTGCCAGCAGCTTGGTGCGGGACGTTCAGGAGACCCAGTACTTC. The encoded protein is CASSLVRDVQETQYF.

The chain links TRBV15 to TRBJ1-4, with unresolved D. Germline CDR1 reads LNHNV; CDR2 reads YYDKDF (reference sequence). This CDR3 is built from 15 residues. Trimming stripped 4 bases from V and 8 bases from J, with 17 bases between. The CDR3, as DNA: TGTGCCACCAGCACCGGCGGGGAGGCAAGAGAAAAACTGTTTTTT. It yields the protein CATSTGGEAREKLFF.

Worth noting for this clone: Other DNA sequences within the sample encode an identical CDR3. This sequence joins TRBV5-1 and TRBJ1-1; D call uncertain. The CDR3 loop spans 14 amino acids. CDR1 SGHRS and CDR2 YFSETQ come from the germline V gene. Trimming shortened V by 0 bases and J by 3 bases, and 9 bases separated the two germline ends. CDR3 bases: TGCGCCAGCAGCTTGGCTCTCGGGGACACTGAAGCTTTCTTT. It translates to CASSLALGDTEAFF. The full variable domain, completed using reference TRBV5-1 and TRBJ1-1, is KAGVTQTPRYLIKTRGQQVTLSCSPISGHRSVSWYQQTPGQGLQFLFEYFSETQRNKGNFPGRFSGRQFSNSRSEMNVSTLELGDSALYLCASSLALGDTEAFFGQGTRLTVV.

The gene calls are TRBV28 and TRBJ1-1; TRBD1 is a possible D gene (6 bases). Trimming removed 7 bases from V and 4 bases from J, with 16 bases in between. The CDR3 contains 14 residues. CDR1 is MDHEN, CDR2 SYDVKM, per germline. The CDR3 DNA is TGTGCCAGCACCTTAGGGGGGAGCGGCACTGAAGCTTTCTTT. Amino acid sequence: CASTLGGSGTEAFF.

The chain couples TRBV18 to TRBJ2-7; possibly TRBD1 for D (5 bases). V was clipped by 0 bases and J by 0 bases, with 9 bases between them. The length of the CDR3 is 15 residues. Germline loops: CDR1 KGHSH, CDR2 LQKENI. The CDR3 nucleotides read TGTGCCAGCTCACCACCGGGCAGGGACTCCTACGAGCAGTACTTC. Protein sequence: CASSPPGRDSYEQYF.

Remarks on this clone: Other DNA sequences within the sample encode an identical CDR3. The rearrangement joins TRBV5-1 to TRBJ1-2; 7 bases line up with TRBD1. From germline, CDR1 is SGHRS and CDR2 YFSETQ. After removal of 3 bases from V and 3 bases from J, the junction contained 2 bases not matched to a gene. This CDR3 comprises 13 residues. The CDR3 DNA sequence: TGCGCCAGCAGCTCAACAGGGGACTATGGCTACACCTTC. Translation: CASSSTGDYGYTF. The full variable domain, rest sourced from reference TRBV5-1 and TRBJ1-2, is KAGVTQTPRYLIKTRGQQVTLSCSPISGHRSVSWYQQTPGQGLQFLFEYFSETQRNKGNFPGRFSGRQFSNSRSEMNVSTLELGDSALYLCASSSTGDYGYTFGSGTRLTVV.

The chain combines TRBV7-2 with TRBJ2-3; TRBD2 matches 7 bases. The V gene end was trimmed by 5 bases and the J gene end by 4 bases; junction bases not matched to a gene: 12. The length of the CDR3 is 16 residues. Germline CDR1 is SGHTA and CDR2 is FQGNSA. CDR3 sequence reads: CASSTGDYSFADTQYF. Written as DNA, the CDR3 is TGTGCCAGCAGCACTGGGGACTACTCCTTCGCAGATACGCAGTATTTT.

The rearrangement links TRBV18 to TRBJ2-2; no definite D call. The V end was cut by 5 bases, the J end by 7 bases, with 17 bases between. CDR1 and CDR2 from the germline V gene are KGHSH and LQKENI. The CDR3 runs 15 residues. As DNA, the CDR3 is TGTGCCAGCTCAACTACAGCCCTTGTGAACGGGGAGCTGTTTTTT. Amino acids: CASSTTALVNGELFF.

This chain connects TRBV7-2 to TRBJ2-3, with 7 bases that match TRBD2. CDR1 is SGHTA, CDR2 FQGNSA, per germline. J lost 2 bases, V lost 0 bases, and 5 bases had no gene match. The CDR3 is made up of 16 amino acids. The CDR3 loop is CASSLAPSGATDTQYF. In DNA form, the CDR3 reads TGTGCCAGCAGCTTAGCCCCTAGCGGAGCCACAGATACGCAGTATTTT.

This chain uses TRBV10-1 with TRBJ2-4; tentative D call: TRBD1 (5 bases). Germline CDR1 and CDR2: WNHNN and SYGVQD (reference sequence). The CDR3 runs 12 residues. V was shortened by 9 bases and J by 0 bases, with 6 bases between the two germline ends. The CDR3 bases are TGCGCCAGAACAGGAGCCAAAAACATTCAGTACTTC. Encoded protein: CARTGAKNIQYF.

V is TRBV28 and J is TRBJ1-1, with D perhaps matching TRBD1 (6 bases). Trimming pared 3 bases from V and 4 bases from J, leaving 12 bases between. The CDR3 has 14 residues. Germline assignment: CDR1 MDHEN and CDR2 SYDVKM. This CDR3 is CASSLDSSSTEAFF. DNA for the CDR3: TGTGCCAGCAGTTTGGACAGTTCTAGCACTGAAGCTTTCTTT.

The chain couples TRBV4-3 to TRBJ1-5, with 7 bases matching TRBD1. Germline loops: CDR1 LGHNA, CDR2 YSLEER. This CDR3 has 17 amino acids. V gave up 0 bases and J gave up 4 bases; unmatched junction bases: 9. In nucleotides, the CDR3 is TGCGCCAGCAGCCAAGAAGTCCCATCCAGGGGGAATCAGCCCCAGCATTTT. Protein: CASSQEVPSRGNQPQHF.

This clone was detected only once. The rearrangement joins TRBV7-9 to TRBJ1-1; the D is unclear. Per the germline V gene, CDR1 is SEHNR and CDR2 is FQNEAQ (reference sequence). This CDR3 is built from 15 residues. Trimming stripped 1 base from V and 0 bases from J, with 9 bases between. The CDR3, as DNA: TGTGCCAGCAGCTTAGTGACGTACATGAACACTGAAGCTTTCTTT. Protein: CASSLVTYMNTEAFF.

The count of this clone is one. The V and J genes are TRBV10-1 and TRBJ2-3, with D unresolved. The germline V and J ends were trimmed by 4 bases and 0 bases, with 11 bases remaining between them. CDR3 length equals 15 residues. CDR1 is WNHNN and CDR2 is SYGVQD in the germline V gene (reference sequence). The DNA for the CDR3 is TGCGCCAGCAGTGTGGGAAGGAGCAGCACAGATACGCAGTATTTT. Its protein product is CASSVGRSSTDTQYF.

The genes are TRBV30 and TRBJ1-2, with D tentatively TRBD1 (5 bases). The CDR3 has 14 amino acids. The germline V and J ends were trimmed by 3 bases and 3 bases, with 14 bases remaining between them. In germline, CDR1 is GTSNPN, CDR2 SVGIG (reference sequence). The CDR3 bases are TGTGCCTGGAGCAGGGCCGTACAATACTATGGCTACACCTTC. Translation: CAWSRAVQYYGYTF.